This paragraph reports one TCR beta chain. This sample stems from a study of blood T cell repertoires in COVID-19. About the study: PBMCs, B-cell-depleted T cells, or T cells provided the cDNA or gDNA that made up the material.

Germline trimming cut 1 base from V and 4 bases from J; bases unmatched to any gene: 1. CDR1 and CDR2 (germline): SGHRS, YFSETQ. The CDR3 is made up of 14 amino acids. Per the original data handling: From reference gene primer amplification, estimates of nucleated cell counts were derived. Assay: immunoSEQ multiplex PCR; the TCRdb copy retains only in-frame clones and omits some. Clonal size and the V and J genes are those of that table, whereas D and trimming came from the DNA. The sample holds 88,000 or so clones, about 85% seen once. This clonotype was obtained from a man between 60 and 75 years old with acute or convalescent COVID-19. Sequencing used peripheral blood. The J gene is TRBJ2-5, the V gene TRBV5-1, with 10 positions matching TRBD2. The CDR3 coding sequence is TGCGCCAGCAGCTTGACTAGCGGGGCAGAGACCCAGTACTTC. It specifies CASSLTSGAETQYF. The full variable domain, its missing parts supplied by reference TRBV5-1 and TRBJ2-5, is KAGVTQTPRYLIKTRGQQVTLSCSPISGHRSVSWYQQTPGQGLQFLFEYFSETQRNKGNFPGRFSGRQFSNSRSEMNVSTLELGDSALYLCASSLTSGAETQYFGPGTRLLVL.